The entry below gives a single T cell receptor beta chain sequence along with its context. Its antigen is as yet unknown. This entry is derived from a study of pediatric ulcerative colitis. Points from the study as a whole: Compared with controls, ulcerative colitis showed greater blood-rectum clone sharing. A couple of rectal CDR3 clonotypes occurred in all ulcerative colitis patients.

This was a survey-level run. Generated by immunoSEQ multiplex PCR, the TCRdb table keeps only in-frame clones and is missing some. The sample includes 60,000 to 75,000 clones, 77% of them seen just once. The CDR3 is 14 residues long. The germline gives CDR1 MGHRA, CDR2 YSYEKL. Trimming took 4 bases from V and 7 from J; bases not matched to a gene: 6. Sequencing was done on a sample of blood. This TCR came from a boy between 10 and 17 years old with moderate ulcerative colitis. The chain carries TRBV4-1 and TRBJ1-4; 7 nucleotides align to TRBD1. The CDR3 sequence: CASSPRQGGEKLFF. Written as DNA, the CDR3 is TGCGCCAGCAGCCCTCGACAGGGCGGTGAAAAACTGTTTTTT.